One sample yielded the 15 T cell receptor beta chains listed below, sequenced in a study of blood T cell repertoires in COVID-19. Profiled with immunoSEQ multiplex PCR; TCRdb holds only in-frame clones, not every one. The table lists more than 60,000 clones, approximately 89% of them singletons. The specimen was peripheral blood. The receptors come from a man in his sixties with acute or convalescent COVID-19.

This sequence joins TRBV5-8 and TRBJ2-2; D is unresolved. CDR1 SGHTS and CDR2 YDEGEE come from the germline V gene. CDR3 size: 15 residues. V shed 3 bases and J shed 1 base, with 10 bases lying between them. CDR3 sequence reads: CASSYDYRNTGELFF. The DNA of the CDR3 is TGTGCCAGCAGCTATGATTACAGGAACACCGGGGAGCTGTTTTTT.

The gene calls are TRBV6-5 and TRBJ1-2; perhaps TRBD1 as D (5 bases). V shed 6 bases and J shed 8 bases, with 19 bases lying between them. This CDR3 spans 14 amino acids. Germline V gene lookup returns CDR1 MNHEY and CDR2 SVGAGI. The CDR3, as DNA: TGTGCCAGCAGCCTAACCGACAGAGGAGGGGGCTACACCTTC. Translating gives CASSLTDRGGGYTF.

Here the CDR3 reads CASSQGGNTEAFF. The CDR3 bases are TGTGCCAGCAGCCAAGGAGGGAACACTGAAGCTTTCTTT. The chain is built from TRBV3-1 (or the pseudogene TRBV3-2) and TRBJ1-1; D unclear. Germline CDR1 and CDR2: LGHDT and YNNKEL (reference sequence). Between the trimmed V and J ends, which lost 1 base and 1 base, there was a span of 4 bases. This CDR3 region has 13 residues.

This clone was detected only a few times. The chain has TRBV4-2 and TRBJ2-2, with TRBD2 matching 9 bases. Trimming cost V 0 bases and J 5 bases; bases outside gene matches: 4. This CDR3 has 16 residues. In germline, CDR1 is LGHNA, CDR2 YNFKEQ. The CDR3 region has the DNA TGTGCCAGCAGCCAAGAAGCGGGGGGAGCTACCGGGGAGCTGTTTTTT. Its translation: CASSQEAGGATGELFF.

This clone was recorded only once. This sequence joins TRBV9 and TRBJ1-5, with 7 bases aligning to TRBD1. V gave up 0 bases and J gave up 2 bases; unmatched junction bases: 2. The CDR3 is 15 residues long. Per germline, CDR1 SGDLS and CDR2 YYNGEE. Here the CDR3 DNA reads TGTGCCAGCAGCGTAGATACAGGGGGCAATCAGCCCCAGCATTTT. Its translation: CASSVDTGGNQPQHF.

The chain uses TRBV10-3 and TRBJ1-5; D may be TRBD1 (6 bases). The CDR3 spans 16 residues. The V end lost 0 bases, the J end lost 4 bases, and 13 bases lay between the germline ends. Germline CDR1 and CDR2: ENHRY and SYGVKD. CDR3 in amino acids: CAISESRRGGNQPQHF. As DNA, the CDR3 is TGTGCCATCAGTGAGTCTCGGAGGGGGGGAAATCAGCCCCAGCATTTT.

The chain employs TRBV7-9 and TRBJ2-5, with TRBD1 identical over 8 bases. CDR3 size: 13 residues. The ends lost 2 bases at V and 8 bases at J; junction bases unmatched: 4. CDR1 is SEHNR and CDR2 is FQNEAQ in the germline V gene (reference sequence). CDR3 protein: CASSLRDRGTQYF. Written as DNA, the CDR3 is TGTGCCAGCAGCTTAAGAGACAGGGGAACCCAGTACTTC.

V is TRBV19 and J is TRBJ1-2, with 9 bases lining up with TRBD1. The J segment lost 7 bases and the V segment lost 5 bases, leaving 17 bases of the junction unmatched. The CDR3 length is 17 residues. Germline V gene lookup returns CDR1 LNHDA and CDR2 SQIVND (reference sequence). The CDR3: CASSSQTAGQGMSGYTF. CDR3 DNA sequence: TGTGCCAGTAGTTCCCAAACAGCGGGACAGGGTATGAGTGGCTACACCTTC. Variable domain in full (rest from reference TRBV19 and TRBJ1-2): DGGITQSPKYLFRKEGQNVTLSCEQNLNHDAMYWYRQDPGQGLRLIYYSQIVNDFQKGDIAEGYSVSREKKESFPLTVTSAQKNPTAFYLCASSSQTAGQGMSGYTFGSGTRLTVV.

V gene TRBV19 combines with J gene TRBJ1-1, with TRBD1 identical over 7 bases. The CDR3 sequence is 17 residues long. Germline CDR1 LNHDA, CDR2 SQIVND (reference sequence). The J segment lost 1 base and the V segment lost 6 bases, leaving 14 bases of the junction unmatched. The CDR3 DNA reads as TGTGCCAGTAGCCGGATTCGGGACAGTATTAAGAACACTGAAGCTTTCTTT. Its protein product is CASSRIRDSIKNTEAFF. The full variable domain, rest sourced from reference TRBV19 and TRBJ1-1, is DGGITQSPKYLFRKEGQNVTLSCEQNLNHDAMYWYRQDPGQGLRLIYYSQIVNDFQKGDIAEGYSVSREKKESFPLTVTSAQKNPTAFYLCASSRIRDSIKNTEAFFGQGTRLTVV.

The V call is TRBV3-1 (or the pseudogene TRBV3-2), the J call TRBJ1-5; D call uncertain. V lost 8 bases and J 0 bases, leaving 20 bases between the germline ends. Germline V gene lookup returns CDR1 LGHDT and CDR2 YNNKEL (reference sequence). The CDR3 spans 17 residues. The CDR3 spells CASFTEVREDSNQPQHF. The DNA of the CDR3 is TGTGCCAGCTTCACAGAAGTCCGGGAGGATAGCAATCAGCCCCAGCATTTT.

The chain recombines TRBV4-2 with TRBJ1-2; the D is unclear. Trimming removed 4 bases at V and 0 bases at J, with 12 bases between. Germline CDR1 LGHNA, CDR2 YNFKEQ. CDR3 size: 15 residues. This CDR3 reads CASSPTHPTNYGYTF. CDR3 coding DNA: TGTGCCAGCAGCCCTACGCACCCGACTAACTATGGCTACACCTTC.

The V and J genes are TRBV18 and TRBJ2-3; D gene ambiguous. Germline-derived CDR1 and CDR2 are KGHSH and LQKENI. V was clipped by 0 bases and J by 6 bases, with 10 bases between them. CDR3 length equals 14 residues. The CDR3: CASSPPAAVDTQYF. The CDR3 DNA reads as TGTGCCAGCTCACCACCGGCCGCGGTCGATACGCAGTATTTT.

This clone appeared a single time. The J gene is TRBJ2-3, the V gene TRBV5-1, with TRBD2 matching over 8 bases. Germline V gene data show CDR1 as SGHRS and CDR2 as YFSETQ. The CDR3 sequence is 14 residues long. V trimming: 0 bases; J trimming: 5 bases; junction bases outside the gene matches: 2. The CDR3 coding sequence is TGCGCCAGCAGCTTGGGGCGGGGGGAAGATACGCAGTATTTT. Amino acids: CASSLGRGEDTQYF. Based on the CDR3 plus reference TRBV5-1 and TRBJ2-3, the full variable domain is KAGVTQTPRYLIKTRGQQVTLSCSPISGHRSVSWYQQTPGQGLQFLFEYFSETQRNKGNFPGRFSGRQFSNSRSEMNVSTLELGDSALYLCASSLGRGEDTQYFGPGTRLTVL.

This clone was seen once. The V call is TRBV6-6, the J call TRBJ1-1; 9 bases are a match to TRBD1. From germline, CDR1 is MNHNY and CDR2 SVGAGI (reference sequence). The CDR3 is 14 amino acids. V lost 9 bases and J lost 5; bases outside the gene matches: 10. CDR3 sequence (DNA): TGTGCCAGTAGAATACAGGGGGCCAGGACTGAAGCTTTCTTT. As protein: CASRIQGARTEAFF.

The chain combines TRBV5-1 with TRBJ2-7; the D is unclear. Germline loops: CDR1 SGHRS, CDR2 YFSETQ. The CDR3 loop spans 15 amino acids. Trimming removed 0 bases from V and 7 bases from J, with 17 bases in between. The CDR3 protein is CASSLAAAVPKEQYF. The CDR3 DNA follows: TGCGCCAGCAGCTTGGCCGCGGCGGTGCCTAAGGAGCAGTACTTC.